This is a list of T cell receptor beta chains from one sample in a study of T cell responses to AZD1222 COVID-19 vaccine. Profiling relied on immunoSEQ multiplex PCR, and the TCRdb table lists in-frame clones only, not all of them. The table lists approximately 93,000 clones, roughly 90% of them singletons. This material consisted of peripheral blood, taken 28 days after the second AZD1222 dose. Receptor source: an adult who received the AZD1222 COVID-19 vaccine. Both conserved end residues are part of each CDR3. A D gene is named only where the DNA matches it firmly. Part of the rows lack a size; the others show once, few, many or a class for expanded clones.

CDR3nt: TGTGCCAGCAGTTTCGGGGTTTCCGAGCAGTACTTC
CDR3aa: CASSFGVSEQYF
d_gene: .
v_gene: TRBV6-5
j_gene: TRBJ2-7
abundance: .

CDR3nt: TGCAGCGTCACAGGGGGCATCGCAGATACGCAGTATTTT
CDR3aa: CSVTGGIADTQYF
d_gene: TRBD1
v_gene: TRBV29-1
j_gene: TRBJ2-3
abundance: .

CDR3nt: TGTGCCAGCAGCCAAACTGATAGGGAAGCTAACTATGGCTACACCTTC
CDR3aa: CASSQTDREANYGYTF
d_gene: .
v_gene: TRBV4-2
j_gene: TRBJ1-2
abundance: .

CDR3nt: TGTGCCAGCAGCCACGTGAACACTGAAGCTTTCTTT
CDR3aa: CASSHVNTEAFF
d_gene: .
v_gene: TRBV7-9
j_gene: TRBJ1-1
abundance: .

CDR3nt: TGCGCCAGCAGCCAAATGGGGATTCGACAGGGGGCGTCGGCTAATGAAAAACTGTTTTTT
CDR3aa: CASSQMGIRQGASANEKLFF
d_gene: TRBD1
v_gene: TRBV5-1
j_gene: TRBJ1-4
abundance: .

CDR3nt: TGCGCCAGCAGCTTGGGCACACAGGGCCAGTATAGCAATCAGCCCCAGTATTTT
CDR3aa: CASSLGTQGQYSNQPQYF
d_gene: .
v_gene: TRBV5-1
j_gene: TRBJ2-3
abundance: .

CDR3nt: TGCGCCAGCAGCCTTGGGGACGGGGAGACCCAGTACTTC
CDR3aa: CASSLGDGETQYF
d_gene: .
v_gene: TRBV4-3
j_gene: TRBJ2-5
abundance: once

CDR3nt: TGTGCCAGCTCACCCGGGCAGGGGGCGAAGGATTGGGGTTCCGGGGCCAACGTCCTGACTTTC
CDR3aa: CASSPGQGAKDWGSGANVLTF
d_gene: TRBD1
v_gene: TRBV18
j_gene: TRBJ2-6
abundance: .

CDR3nt: TGTGCCAGCAGTGAGGAGGGGCAGGGGTCCCACTACACCTTC
CDR3aa: CASSEEGQGSHYTF
d_gene: .
v_gene: TRBV2
j_gene: TRBJ1-2
abundance: .

CDR3nt: TGTGCTAGTGGTCCGACCGGGACGGTGGTCAATGAGCAGTTCTTC
CDR3aa: CASGPTGTVVNEQFF
d_gene: .
v_gene: TRBV12-5
j_gene: TRBJ2-1
abundance: .

CDR3nt: TGTGCCAGCGAAAAGACGCGGGACAGGGACTTCTATGGCTACACCTTC
CDR3aa: CASEKTRDRDFYGYTF
d_gene: TRBD1
v_gene: TRBV7-9
j_gene: TRBJ1-2
abundance: .

CDR3nt: TGTGCCAGCAGCCCCCGGACAGGCGGTAGGACCGGGGAGCTGTTTTTT
CDR3aa: CASSPRTGGRTGELFF
d_gene: TRBD1
v_gene: TRBV11-2
j_gene: TRBJ2-2
abundance: .

CDR3nt: TGTGCCAGCAGCCAAAGGTCCGGGGGCGGTCGAAGTGAGCAGTTCTTC
CDR3aa: CASSQRSGGGRSEQFF
d_gene: .
v_gene: TRBV3-1/TRBV3-2
j_gene: TRBJ2-1
abundance: .

CDR3nt: TGCGCCAGCAGCCCGGGACAGGGAGGATATGGCTACACCTTC
CDR3aa: CASSPGQGGYGYTF
d_gene: TRBD1
v_gene: TRBV4-3
j_gene: TRBJ1-2
abundance: .

CDR3nt: TGTGCCAGCAGTGAACTAGTGACAGGGGTTGGCTACACCTTC
CDR3aa: CASSELVTGVGYTF
d_gene: TRBD1
v_gene: TRBV6-1
j_gene: TRBJ1-2
abundance: .

CDR3nt: TGCGCCAGCAGCCGTGCCTGGAATCAGCCCCAGCATTTT
CDR3aa: CASSRAWNQPQHF
d_gene: .
v_gene: TRBV4-1
j_gene: TRBJ1-5
abundance: .

CDR3nt: TGCAGCGTCGCGGGACAGGACAATGAGCAGTTCTTC
CDR3aa: CSVAGQDNEQFF
d_gene: TRBD1
v_gene: TRBV29-1
j_gene: TRBJ2-1
abundance: .

CDR3nt: TGTGCCAGCAGCTTGATCCAGTTAGCGGGTCCCCCCTACGAGCAGTACTTC
CDR3aa: CASSLIQLAGPPYEQYF
d_gene: TRBD2
v_gene: TRBV5-8
j_gene: TRBJ2-7
abundance: .

CDR3nt: TGTGCCAGCACCGGACCCGGACAGGGTCAGGATGGCTACACCTTC
CDR3aa: CASTGPGQGQDGYTF
d_gene: TRBD1
v_gene: TRBV6-5
j_gene: TRBJ1-2
abundance: .

CDR3nt: TGTGCCGTGATCGGGGTTAGAGCTTACTCCTACGAGCAGTACTTC
CDR3aa: CAVIGVRAYSYEQYF
d_gene: .
v_gene: TRBV6-5
j_gene: TRBJ2-7
abundance: .

CDR3nt: TGTGCCAGCAGCTCCCAGGGACAGGGGCACCACGAGCAGTACTTC
CDR3aa: CASSSQGQGHHEQYF
d_gene: TRBD1
v_gene: TRBV11-3
j_gene: TRBJ2-7
abundance: .

CDR3nt: TGCGCCAGCAGCCCAAACCGGGGCTTTAATGAAAAACTGTTTTTT
CDR3aa: CASSPNRGFNEKLFF
d_gene: .
v_gene: TRBV4-1
j_gene: TRBJ1-4
abundance: .

CDR3nt: TGTGCCAGCAGCTTAGACGGCTCTAATTCACCCCTCCACTTT
CDR3aa: CASSLDGSNSPLHF
d_gene: .
v_gene: TRBV7-9
j_gene: TRBJ1-6
abundance: .

CDR3nt: TGTGCCAGTAGTATAACAGGGACAGGCCGTTTAGACATTCAGTACTTC
CDR3aa: CASSITGTGRLDIQYF
d_gene: TRBD1
v_gene: TRBV19
j_gene: TRBJ2-4
abundance: .

CDR3nt: TGCGCCAGCAGCGGACTAAACTATGGCTACACCTTC
CDR3aa: CASSGLNYGYTF
d_gene: .
v_gene: TRBV5-1
j_gene: TRBJ1-2
abundance: .

CDR3nt: TGTGCCAGCAACACCTTTCCCCGGGCTGACGGCACAGATACGCAGTATTTT
CDR3aa: CASNTFPRADGTDTQYF
d_gene: .
v_gene: TRBV11-2
j_gene: TRBJ2-3
abundance: few

CDR3nt: TGTGCCAGCAGCCCAATCCGGCTCTATGGCTACACCTTC
CDR3aa: CASSPIRLYGYTF
d_gene: .
v_gene: TRBV7-9
j_gene: TRBJ1-2
abundance: .

CDR3nt: TGTGCCAGCAGCTTATACGCGGGGGGGCAGGATGAGCAGTTCTTC
CDR3aa: CASSLYAGGQDEQFF
d_gene: TRBD2
v_gene: TRBV7-3
j_gene: TRBJ2-1
abundance: .

CDR3nt: TGTGCCAGTAGTATAGCCGGGGGGCTCTCCATCCGCGAGCAGTACTTC
CDR3aa: CASSIAGGLSIREQYF
d_gene: .
v_gene: TRBV19
j_gene: TRBJ2-7
abundance: once

CDR3nt: TGTGCCAGCAGCTTGGGTATGGGATCTACAGGGGTACGAAACTATGGCTACACCTTC
CDR3aa: CASSLGMGSTGVRNYGYTF
d_gene: TRBD1
v_gene: TRBV5-5
j_gene: TRBJ1-2
abundance: many

CDR3nt: TGTGCCAGCAGTGACTCTAGCGGGGGGGCAGATACGCAGTATTTT
CDR3aa: CASSDSSGGADTQYF
d_gene: TRBD2
v_gene: TRBV6-4
j_gene: TRBJ2-3
abundance: large

CDR3nt: TGTGCCAGCAGCTTAGGGGACAGGGCGGAATCACCCCTCCACTTT
CDR3aa: CASSLGDRAESPLHF
d_gene: TRBD1
v_gene: TRBV7-9
j_gene: TRBJ1-6
abundance: .

CDR3nt: TGTGCCAGTAGTGGGGACAGGGAGAATCATGGCTACACCTTC
CDR3aa: CASSGDRENHGYTF
d_gene: TRBD1
v_gene: TRBV19
j_gene: TRBJ1-2
abundance: .

CDR3nt: TGTGCCAGCAGCTCCCAGACTAGCGGGGGGCGGGGTGAGACCCAGTACTTC
CDR3aa: CASSSQTSGGRGETQYF
d_gene: TRBD2
v_gene: TRBV7-8
j_gene: TRBJ2-5
abundance: .

CDR3nt: TGTGCCAGCAGCCAACCTGGTGGCGGGGGACTCTATGGCTACACCTTC
CDR3aa: CASSQPGGGGLYGYTF
d_gene: .
v_gene: TRBV14
j_gene: TRBJ1-2
abundance: .

CDR3nt: TGTGCCAGCAGTGACGGGAGCGGGGGAAATACGCAGTATTTT
CDR3aa: CASSDGSGGNTQYF
d_gene: TRBD2
v_gene: TRBV6-4
j_gene: TRBJ2-3
abundance: few

CDR3nt: TGTGCCAGCAGTTTGGACAGGGTTGTAGGCTATGGCTACACCTTC
CDR3aa: CASSLDRVVGYGYTF
d_gene: TRBD1
v_gene: TRBV28
j_gene: TRBJ1-2
abundance: once

CDR3nt: TGTGCCAGCAGCTTATGGGGGCTGAATCAGCCCCAGCATTTT
CDR3aa: CASSLWGLNQPQHF
d_gene: .
v_gene: TRBV11-2
j_gene: TRBJ1-5
abundance: .

CDR3nt: TGCGCCAGCAGCCACTCACCCACAACCCCCACAGATACGCAGTATTTT
CDR3aa: CASSHSPTTPTDTQYF
d_gene: .
v_gene: TRBV4-1
j_gene: TRBJ2-3
abundance: .

CDR3nt: TGTGCCAGCAGTGAATTAGGGGTTGGCTACACCTTC
CDR3aa: CASSELGVGYTF
d_gene: .
v_gene: TRBV6-1
j_gene: TRBJ1-2
abundance: once

CDR3nt: TGCGCCAGCAGCCAAGATAGTTTTCAGGCTTTCTTT
CDR3aa: CASSQDSFQAFF
d_gene: .
v_gene: TRBV4-1
j_gene: TRBJ1-1
abundance: .

CDR3nt: TGTGCCACCAGCAGGAACTACCTCGAAAATGGCTACACCTTC
CDR3aa: CATSRNYLENGYTF
d_gene: .
v_gene: TRBV15
j_gene: TRBJ1-2
abundance: .